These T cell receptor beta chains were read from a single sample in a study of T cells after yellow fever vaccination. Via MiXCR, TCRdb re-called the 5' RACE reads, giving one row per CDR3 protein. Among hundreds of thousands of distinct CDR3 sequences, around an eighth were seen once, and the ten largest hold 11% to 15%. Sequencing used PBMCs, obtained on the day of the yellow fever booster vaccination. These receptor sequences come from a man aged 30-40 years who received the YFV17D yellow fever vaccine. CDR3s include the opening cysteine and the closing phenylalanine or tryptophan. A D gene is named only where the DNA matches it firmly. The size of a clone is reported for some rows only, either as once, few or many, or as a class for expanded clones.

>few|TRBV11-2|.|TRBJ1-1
CASSLERIMNTEAFF
TGTGCCAGCAGCTTGGAACGGATCATGAACACTGAAGCTTTCTTT
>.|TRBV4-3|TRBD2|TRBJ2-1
CASSQLAGGISYNEQFF
TGCGCCAGCAGCCAATTAGCGGGAGGTATCTCCTACAATGAGCAGTTCTTC
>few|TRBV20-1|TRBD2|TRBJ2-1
CCARPTSGPSYNEQFF
TGCTGTGCTAGACCGACTAGCGGGCCTTCCTACAATGAGCAGTTCTTC
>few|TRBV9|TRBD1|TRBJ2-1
CASSVGNQQGNGQFF
TGTGCCAGCAGCGTAGGCAATCAACAGGGGAATGGGCAGTTCTTC
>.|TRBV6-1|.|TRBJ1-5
CASSEGWGLGQPQHF
TGTGCCAGCAGTGAAGGATGGGGGCTAGGTCAGCCCCAGCATTTT
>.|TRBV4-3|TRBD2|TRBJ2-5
CASSQVAGGPRETQYF
TGCGCCAGCAGCCAGGTAGCGGGAGGGCCGAGGGAGACCCAGTACTTC
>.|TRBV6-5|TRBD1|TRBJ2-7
CASSYQSGTGFEQYF
TGTGCCAGCAGTTACCAATCCGGGACAGGGTTCGAGCAGTACTTC
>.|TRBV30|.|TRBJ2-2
CAWTAPTLNTGELFF
TGTGCCTGGACCGCCCCTACCCTGAACACCGGGGAGCTGTTTTTT
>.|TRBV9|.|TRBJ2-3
CASSLPHDRADTQYF
TGTGCCAGCAGCCTCCCCCACGATCGCGCAGATACGCAGTATTTT
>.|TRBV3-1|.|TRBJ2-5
CASSPWTEAHETQYF
TGTGCCAGCAGCCCCTGGACGGAGGCACATGAGACCCAGTACTTC
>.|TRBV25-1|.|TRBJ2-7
CASSGWDPSSYEQYF
TGTGCCAGCAGTGGGTGGGACCCGAGCTCCTACGAGCAGTACTTC
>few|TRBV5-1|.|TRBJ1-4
CASSSGGGDEKLFF
TGCGCCAGCAGCTCCGGCGGTGGGGATGAAAAACTGTTTTTT
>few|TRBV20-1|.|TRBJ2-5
CSAPYFGGRYQETQYF
TGCAGTGCTCCATATTTCGGCGGAAGGTACCAAGAGACCCAGTACTTC
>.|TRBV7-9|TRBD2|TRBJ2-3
CASSMGLASPADTQYF
TGTGCCAGCAGCATGGGACTAGCTAGCCCCGCAGATACGCAGTATTTT
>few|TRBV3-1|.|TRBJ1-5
CASSQVLGRPQHF
TGTGCCAGCAGCCAAGTTCTAGGACGGCCCCAGCATTTT
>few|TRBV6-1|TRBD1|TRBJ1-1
CASRRPGQAEAFF
TGTGCCAGCAGACGGCCGGGACAGGCTGAAGCTTTCTTT
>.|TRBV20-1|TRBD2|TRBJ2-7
CSAKRSGGSSEQYF
TGCAGTGCCAAGCGAAGCGGGGGGTCTAGCGAGCAGTACTTC
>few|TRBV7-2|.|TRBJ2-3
CASSLAGSLDTQYF
TGTGCCAGCAGCTTAGCGGGAAGTTTGGATACGCAGTATTTT
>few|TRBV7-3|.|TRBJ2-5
CASSWGPAIGETQYF
TGTGCCAGCAGCTGGGGCCCGGCGATTGGAGAGACCCAGTACTTC
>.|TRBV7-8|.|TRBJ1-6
CASSLVGSNSPLHF
TGTGCCAGCAGCTTAGTTGGGTCCAATTCACCCCTCCACTTT
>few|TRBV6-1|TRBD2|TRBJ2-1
CASREREGYNEQFF
TGTGCCAGCAGGGAGCGGGAGGGTTACAATGAGCAGTTCTTC
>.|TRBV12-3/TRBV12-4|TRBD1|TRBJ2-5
CASRGQGMETQYF
TGTGCCAGCAGGGGACAGGGGATGGAGACCCAGTACTTC
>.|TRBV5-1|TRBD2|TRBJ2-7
CASMQLAGTYEQYF
TGCGCCAGCATGCAACTAGCGGGTACCTACGAGCAGTACTTC
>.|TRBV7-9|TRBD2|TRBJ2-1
CASSLMGGTSNEQFF
TGTGCCAGCAGCTTAATGGGCGGGACTAGCAATGAGCAGTTCTTC
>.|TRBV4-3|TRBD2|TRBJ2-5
CASSPFSASGRGETQYF
TGCGCCAGCAGCCCCTTCTCCGCTAGCGGGAGAGGGGAGACCCAGTACTTC
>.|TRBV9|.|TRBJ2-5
CASSGRGKETQYF
TGTGCCAGCAGCGGGAGGGGGAAAGAGACCCAGTACTTC
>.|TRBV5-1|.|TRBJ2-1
CASSLRQGHSQNEQFF
TGCGCCAGCAGCTTGAGGCAGGGACACAGTCAGAATGAGCAGTTCTTC
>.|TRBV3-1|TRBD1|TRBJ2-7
CASSQDPGQGREQYF
TGTGCCAGCAGCCAAGATCCCGGACAGGGCCGAGAGCAGTACTTC
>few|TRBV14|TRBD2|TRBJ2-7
CASSQEWAGAYEQYF
TGTGCCAGCAGCCAAGAATGGGCGGGGGCCTACGAGCAGTACTTC
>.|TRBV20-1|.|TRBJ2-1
CSARDWAALSSYNEQFF
TGCAGTGCTAGAGATTGGGCAGCCCTGAGCTCCTACAATGAGCAGTTCTTC
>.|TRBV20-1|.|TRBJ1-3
CSAIQRRDTGNTIYF
TGCAGTGCTATACAACGCCGGGACACTGGAAACACCATATATTTT
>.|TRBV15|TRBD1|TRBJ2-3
CATSRVGTGRDTQYF
TGTGCCACCAGCAGAGTCGGGACAGGCAGAGATACGCAGTATTTT
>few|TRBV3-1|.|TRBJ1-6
CASSLRVPNSPLHF
TGTGCCAGCAGCCTCCGGGTCCCTAATTCACCCCTCCACTTT
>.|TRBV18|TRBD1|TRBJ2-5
CASSPRYRGQSEQETQYF
TGTGCCAGCTCACCACGCTACAGGGGGCAGAGTGAACAAGAGACCCAGTACTTC
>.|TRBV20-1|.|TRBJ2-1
CSAPERSRNEQFF
TGCAGTGCCCCCGAGCGGAGTAGAAATGAGCAGTTCTTC
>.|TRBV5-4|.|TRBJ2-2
CASSAGSQTGELFF
TGTGCCAGCTCTGCTGGGAGTCAAACCGGGGAGCTGTTTTTT
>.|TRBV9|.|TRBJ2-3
CASSVAARGSTDTQYF
TGTGCCAGCAGCGTAGCCGCTCGGGGGAGCACAGATACGCAGTATTTT
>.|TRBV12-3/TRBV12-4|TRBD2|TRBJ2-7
CASTRMSGGEQYF
TGTGCCAGCACCCGAATGAGCGGGGGGGAGCAGTACTTC
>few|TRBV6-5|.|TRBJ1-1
CASSYEVTMNTEAFF
TGTGCCAGCAGTTACGAGGTAACAATGAACACTGAAGCTTTCTTT
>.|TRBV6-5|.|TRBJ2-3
CASSYSSRIHTDTQYF
TGTGCCAGCAGTTACTCTAGCAGGATCCACACAGATACGCAGTATTTT
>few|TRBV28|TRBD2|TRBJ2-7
CASIPTGGDGSYEQYF
TGTGCCAGCATTCCCACGGGGGGGGACGGCTCCTACGAGCAGTACTTC
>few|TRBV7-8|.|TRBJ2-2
CASTRSPNTGELFF
TGTGCCAGCACCCGGAGCCCGAACACCGGGGAGCTGTTTTTT
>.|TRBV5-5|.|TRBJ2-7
CASSLEQATMGQYF
TGTGCCAGCAGCTTGGAACAGGCAACGATGGGGCAGTACTTC
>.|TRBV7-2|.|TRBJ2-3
CASKLSTYGLKGTQYF
TGTGCCAGCAAGCTTAGCACGTATGGGCTGAAAGGGACGCAGTATTTT
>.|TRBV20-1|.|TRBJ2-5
CSASQTVQETQYF
TGCAGTGCTTCCCAGACAGTCCAAGAGACCCAGTACTTC
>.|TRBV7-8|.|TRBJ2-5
CASSFSAKYLQETQYF
TGTGCCAGCAGCTTTTCGGCCAAGTACCTGCAAGAGACCCAGTACTTC
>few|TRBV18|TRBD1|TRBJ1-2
CASSPPGQFTF
TGTGCCAGCTCACCACCGGGACAGTTCACCTTC
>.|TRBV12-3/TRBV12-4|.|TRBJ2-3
CASSNYAGPTQYF
TGTGCCAGCAGTAACTATGCCGGCCCTACGCAGTATTTT
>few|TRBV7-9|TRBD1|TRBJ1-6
CASSGVQGRDSPLHF
TGTGCCAGCAGCGGCGTACAGGGGAGAGATTCACCCCTCCACTTT
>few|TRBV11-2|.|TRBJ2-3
CASSSPRDTQYF
TGTGCCAGCAGCTCACCCCGGGATACGCAGTATTTT
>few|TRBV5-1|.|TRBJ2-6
CASSLADNIVLTF
TGCGCCAGCAGCTTGGCCGATAATATCGTCCTGACTTTC
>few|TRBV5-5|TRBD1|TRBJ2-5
CASSLGRGWETQYF
TGTGCCAGCAGCTTGGGCAGGGGGTGGGAGACCCAGTACTTC
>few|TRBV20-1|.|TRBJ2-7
CSARAGSRGLEQYF
TGCAGTGCTAGAGCGGGGTCCCGAGGTCTCGAGCAGTACTTC
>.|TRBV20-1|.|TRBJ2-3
CSAPVGGPEYF
TGCAGTGCCCCCGTCGGGGGGCCGGAGTATTTT
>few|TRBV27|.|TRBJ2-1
CASSLQRLSSYNEQFF
TGTGCCAGCAGTTTGCAACGCCTGAGCTCCTACAATGAGCAGTTCTTC
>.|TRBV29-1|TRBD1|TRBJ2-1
CSVDRGRYNEQFF
TGCAGCGTTGACAGGGGGCGGTACAATGAGCAGTTCTTC